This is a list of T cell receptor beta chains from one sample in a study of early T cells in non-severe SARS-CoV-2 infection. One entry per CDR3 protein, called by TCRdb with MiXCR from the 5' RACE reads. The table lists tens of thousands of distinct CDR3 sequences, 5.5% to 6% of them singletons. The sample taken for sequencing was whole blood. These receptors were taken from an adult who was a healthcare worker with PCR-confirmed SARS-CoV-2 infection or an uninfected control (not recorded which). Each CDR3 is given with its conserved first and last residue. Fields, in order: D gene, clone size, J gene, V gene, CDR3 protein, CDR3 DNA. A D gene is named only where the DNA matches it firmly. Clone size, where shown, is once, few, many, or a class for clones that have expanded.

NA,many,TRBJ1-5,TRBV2,CASSKGEDQPQHF,TGTGCCAGCAGTAAAGGAGAGGATCAGCCCCAGCATTTT
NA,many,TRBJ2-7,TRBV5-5,CASSGPRRGLSYEQYF,TGTGCCAGCAGCGGTCCTAGAAGGGGCCTATCCTACGAGCAGTACTTC
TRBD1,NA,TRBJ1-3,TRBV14,CATGTANTIYF,TGTGCCACCGGGACAGCAAACACCATATATTTT
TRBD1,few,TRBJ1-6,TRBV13,CASSPEIRDRGRVSPLHF,TGTGCCAGCAGCCCCGAAATCCGAGACAGGGGGCGAGTTTCACCCCTCCACTTT
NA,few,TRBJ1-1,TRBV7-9,CASSSKGWNTEAFF,TGTGCCAGCAGCTCGAAGGGATGGAACACTGAAGCTTTCTTT
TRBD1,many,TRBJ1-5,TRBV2,CASKDRGRNQPQHF,TGTGCCAGCAAGGACAGGGGGCGGAATCAGCCCCAGCATTTT
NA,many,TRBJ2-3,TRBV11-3,CASSFGGSDTQYF,TGTGCCAGCAGCTTTGGGGGCTCAGATACGCAGTATTTT
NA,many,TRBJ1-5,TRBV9,CASSVDGHQNQPQHF,TGTGCCAGCAGCGTAGATGGACACCAAAATCAGCCCCAGCATTTT
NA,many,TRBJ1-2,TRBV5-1,CASSLEGAGGYTF,TGCGCCAGCAGCTTGGAAGGGGCCGGTGGCTACACCTTC
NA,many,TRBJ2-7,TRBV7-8,CASSLGQFYEQYF,TGTGCCAGCAGCTTAGGACAGTTCTACGAGCAGTACTTC
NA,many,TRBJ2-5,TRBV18,CASSPRGDHPQETQYF,TGTGCCAGCTCACCACGAGGGGACCACCCCCAAGAGACCCAGTACTTC
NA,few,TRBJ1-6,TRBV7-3,CASSSLPRDSPLHF,TGTGCCAGCAGCTCTTTGCCGAGGGATTCACCCCTCCACTTT
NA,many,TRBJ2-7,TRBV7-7,CASSLAAGNPYEQYF,TGTGCTAGCAGCTTAGCAGCGGGTAACCCCTACGAGCAGTACTTC
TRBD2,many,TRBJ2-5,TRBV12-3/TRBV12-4,CASSVSGSGETQYF,TGTGCCAGCAGTGTTAGCGGGAGTGGTGAGACCCAGTACTTC
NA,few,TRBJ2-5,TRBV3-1,CASSQDVGKTQYF,TGTGCCAGCAGCCAAGACGTAGGGAAGACCCAGTACTTC
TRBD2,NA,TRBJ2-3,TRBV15,CATSRLTSGGTDTQYF,TGTGCCACCAGCAGGCTGACTAGCGGGGGGACAGATACGCAGTATTTT
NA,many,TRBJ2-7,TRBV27,CASLPGRDSYEQYF,TGTGCCAGCCTACCGGGACGAGACTCCTACGAGCAGTACTTC
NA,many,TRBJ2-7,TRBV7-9,CASSLGTTYEQYF,TGTGCCAGCAGCTTAGGCACCACCTACGAGCAGTACTTC
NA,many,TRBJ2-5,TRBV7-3,CASSRYSGEEETQYF,TGTGCCAGCAGCCGATATAGTGGGGAGGAAGAGACCCAGTACTTC
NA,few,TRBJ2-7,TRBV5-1,CASTPLGGRGTYEQYF,TGCGCCAGCACCCCCCTGGGGGGACGTGGAACCTACGAGCAGTACTTC
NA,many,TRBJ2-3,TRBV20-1,CSAPQLADTQYF,TGCAGTGCTCCCCAATTGGCGGATACGCAGTATTTT
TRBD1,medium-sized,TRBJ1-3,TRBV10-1,CASSESADPGQGRPIYF,TGCGCCAGCAGTGAGTCTGCCGACCCGGGACAGGGACGACCCATATATTTT
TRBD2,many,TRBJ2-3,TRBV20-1,CSAPGASGVGTQYF,TGCAGTGCTCCGGGAGCTAGCGGGGTCGGGACGCAGTATTTT
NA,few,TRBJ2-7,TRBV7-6,CASSRRQGESYEQYF,TGTGCCAGCAGCCGAAGGCAGGGTGAGTCCTACGAGCAGTACTTC
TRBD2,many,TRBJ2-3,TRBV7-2,CASSPGTSTDTQYF,TGTGCCAGCAGCCCCGGGACTAGTACGGATACGCAGTATTTT
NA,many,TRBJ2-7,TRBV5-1,CASSLEGRRVDHEQYF,TGCGCCAGCAGCTTGGAAGGCAGGAGGGTGGACCACGAGCAGTACTTC
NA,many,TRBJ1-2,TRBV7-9,CASSLAFRGDGYTF,TGTGCCAGCAGCTTAGCGTTCCGGGGAGACGGCTACACCTTC
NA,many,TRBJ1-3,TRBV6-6,CASSLGQLAGNTIYF,TGTGCCAGCAGTCTCGGACAGTTAGCTGGAAACACCATATATTTT
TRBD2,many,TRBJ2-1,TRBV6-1,CASSESLAGSYNEQFF,TGTGCCAGCAGTGAAAGCCTAGCGGGGTCTTACAATGAGCAGTTCTTC
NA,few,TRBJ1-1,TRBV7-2,CASSLTRGKLEAFF,TGTGCCAGCAGCTTAACCCGAGGGAAACTGGAAGCTTTCTTT
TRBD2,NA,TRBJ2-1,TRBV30,CAWSRGTSGNNEQFF,TGTGCCTGGAGTAGGGGGACTAGCGGGAACAATGAGCAGTTCTTC
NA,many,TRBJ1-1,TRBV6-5,CASSYGGHTEAFF,TGTGCCAGCAGTTATGGGGGGCACACTGAAGCTTTCTTT
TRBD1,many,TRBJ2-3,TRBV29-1,CSVSPRTGGTDTQYF,TGCAGCGTTTCACCTCGGACAGGGGGGACAGATACGCAGTATTTT
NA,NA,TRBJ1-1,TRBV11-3,CASSSEQVRPEAFF,TGTGCCAGCAGCAGCGAACAGGTTCGCCCTGAAGCTTTCTTT
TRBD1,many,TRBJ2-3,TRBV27,CASSLLTGDRVTKGTQYF,TGTGCCAGCAGTTTACTCACAGGGGATAGGGTGACTAAGGGTACGCAGTATTTT
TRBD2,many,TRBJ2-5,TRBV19,CASSGTSVETQYF,TGTGCCAGTAGTGGGACTAGCGTGGAGACCCAGTACTTC
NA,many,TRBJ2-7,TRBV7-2,CASSTRPASTSPEQYF,TGTGCCAGCAGTACCCGCCCGGCCTCGACCTCTCCCGAGCAGTACTTC
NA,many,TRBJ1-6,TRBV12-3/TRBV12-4,CASTSRANNSPLHF,TGTGCCAGCACCTCCCGGGCGAATAATTCACCCCTCCACTTT
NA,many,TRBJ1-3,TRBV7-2,CASSLAVDSGNTIYF,TGTGCCAGCAGCTTAGCGGTAGACTCTGGAAACACCATATATTTT
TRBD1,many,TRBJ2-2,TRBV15,CATSRAQGAGELFF,TGTGCCACCAGCAGAGCGCAGGGGGCCGGGGAGCTGTTTTTT
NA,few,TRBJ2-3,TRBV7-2,CASSLADTQYF,TGTGCCAGCAGCTTAGCGGATACGCAGTATTTT
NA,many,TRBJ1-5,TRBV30,CAWSREHMRNQPQHF,TGTGCCTGGAGTCGGGAACACATGAGGAATCAGCCCCAGCATTTT
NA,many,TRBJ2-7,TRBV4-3,CASSQESGQTYEQYF,TGCGCCAGCAGCCAGGAATCGGGACAAACCTACGAGCAGTACTTC
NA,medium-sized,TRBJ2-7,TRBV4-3,CASSQEARGSYEQYF,TGCGCCAGCAGCCAAGAAGCGCGCGGTTCCTACGAGCAGTACTTC
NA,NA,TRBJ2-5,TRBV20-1,CSARGEETQYF,TGCAGTGCTAGAGGGGAAGAGACCCAGTACTTC
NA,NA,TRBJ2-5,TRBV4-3,CASSQDLGYQETQYF,TGCGCCAGCAGCCAAGATCTGGGCTACCAAGAGACCCAGTACTTC
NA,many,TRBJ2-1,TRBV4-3,CASSLDGGSYNEQFF,TGCGCCAGCAGCCTGGACGGGGGCTCCTACAATGAGCAGTTCTTC